Each of the 19 T cell receptor beta chains below was sequenced from the same sample in a study of liver allograft versus peripheral blood T cells. Study summary: T cell receptor repertoires in transplanted livers were compared with those in recipients' peripheral blood.

TCRdb reanalysed the reads using MiXCR and keeps one entry per CDR3 protein. The repertoire consists of some 14,000 distinct CDR3 sequences, with roughly 22% occurring once and the leading ten covering approximately 5.5%. Receptor source: a human patient who had a liver transplant. Some T cells may be transferred from the graft donor.

This chain links TRBV5-4 with TRBJ1-3; 7 positions agree with TRBD1. The J segment lost 0 bases and the V segment lost 4 bases, leaving 4 bases of the junction unmatched. The length of the CDR3 is 15 residues. Germline assignment: CDR1 SGHNT and CDR2 YYREEE (reference sequence). The DNA of the CDR3 is TGTGCCAGCAGCGTGGGACAGACCTCTGGAAACACCATATATTTT. This sequence encodes CASSVGQTSGNTIYF.

Sample share makes this clonotype medium-sized. The chain combines TRBV19 with TRBJ1-6, with TRBD1 matching over 7 bases. The trim removed 2 bases at V and 5 bases at J, leaving 6 bases unmatched. This CDR3 comprises 16 residues. The germline gives CDR1 LNHDA, CDR2 SQIVND (reference sequence). DNA for the CDR3: TGTGCCAGTAGTATATATGGGACAGCCAATAATTCACCCCTCCACTTT. As protein: CASSIYGTANNSPLHF.

This rearrangement joins TRBV6-5 to TRBJ1-1; D may be TRBD1 (6 bases). The germline V gene has CDR1 MNHEY and CDR2 SVGAGI. V was trimmed by 6 bases and J by 1 base, leaving 12 bases between them. The CDR3 totals 14 residues. The CDR3 loop is CASRYTGPNTEAFF. The CDR3 DNA is TGTGCCAGCAGGTATACAGGGCCGAACACTGAAGCTTTCTTT.

This clonotype was observed at least ten times. This chain joins TRBV10-3 and TRBJ1-2; the D gene is possibly TRBD1 (5 bases). The germline gives CDR1 ENHRY, CDR2 SYGVKD. Trimming removed 4 bases at V and 2 bases at J, with 8 bases between. The length of the CDR3 is 13 residues. CDR3 coding DNA: TGTGCCATCAGTGTAGAGGGGAACTATGGCTACACCTTC. This codes for CAISVEGNYGYTF.

This clonotype was counted between two and nine times. The rearrangement links TRBV7-2 to TRBJ2-7, with a possible D match to TRBD1 (5 bases). The germline V gene has CDR1 SGHTA and CDR2 FQGNSA. This CDR3 has 13 amino acids. With 2 bases removed from V and 5 bases from J, the gap between germline ends came to 10 bases. The CDR3 sequence is CASSLQGVNEQYF. In DNA form, the CDR3 reads TGTGCCAGCAGCTTACAGGGCGTAAACGAGCAGTACTTC.

This clonotype occurred a few times. This chain joins TRBV12-3 or TRBV12-4 and TRBJ1-2, with D uncertain. Trimming shortened V by 3 bases and J by 5 bases, and 13 bases separated the two germline ends. This CDR3 contains 14 residues. This CDR3 is CASSFSGFGYGYTF. CDR3 coding DNA: TGTGCCAGCAGTTTCAGCGGGTTTGGGTATGGCTACACCTTC.

The gene calls are TRBV6-5 and TRBJ2-2; D perhaps matches TRBD1 (7 bases). The CDR3 spans 16 residues. Trimming removed 5 bases at V and 5 bases at J, with 18 bases between. Per the germline V gene, CDR1 is MNHEY and CDR2 is SVGAGI. The CDR3 nucleotides read TGTGCCAGCAGTCCCCGAGGAGGGGGCAAGACCGGGGAGCTGTTTTTT. This codes for CASSPRGGGKTGELFF.

By share, this clonotype ranks as medium-sized (0.01 to 0.1%). The rearrangement links TRBV29-1 to TRBJ1-1; 7 bases agree with TRBD1. The J segment lost 3 bases and the V segment lost 6 bases, leaving 7 bases of the junction unmatched. Germline V gene sequence: CDR1 SQVTM, CDR2 ANQGSEA. The CDR3 extends over 13 amino acids. In nucleotides, the CDR3 is TGCAGCGTAGTACAGGGGATCTACACTGAAGCTTTCTTT. Protein product: CSVVQGIYTEAFF.

This clonotype is a singleton in its sample. Being one base from a much bigger clone, this may be a read error. The V gene is TRBV29-1, the J gene TRBJ1-2; tentative D call: TRBD1 (5 bases). CDR1 and CDR2 from the germline V gene are SQVTM and ANQGSEA. V was clipped by 4 bases and J by 3 bases, with 15 bases between them. The CDR3 sequence is 14 residues long. The CDR3 DNA sequence: TGCAGCGTTGGGGGGATACGCTCATACTATGGCTACACCTTC. This encodes CSVGGIRSYYGYTF.

The chain employs TRBV27 and TRBJ2-1; weak D call: TRBD1 (6 bases). This CDR3 spans 14 amino acids. V shed 5 bases and J shed 5 bases, with 13 bases lying between them. CDR1 is MNHEY, CDR2 SMNVEV, per germline (reference sequence). The CDR3 region has the DNA TGTGCCAGCAGTCCGGACAGACCCCACAATGAGCAGTTCTTC. Translated, it gives CASSPDRPHNEQFF.

There are a few counts of this clonotype. The chain couples TRBV12-3 or TRBV12-4 to TRBJ2-5; unclear D gene. CDR3 length: 14 amino acids. Trimming took off 3 bases at V and 4 bases at J, with 12 bases between the two ends. The CDR3 coding sequence is TGTGCCAGCAGTTTGTGGGGTACGGCAGAGACCCAGTACTTC. This gives the protein CASSLWGTAETQYF.

Judged by abundance, this clonotype is medium-sized. The chain uses TRBV27 and TRBJ1-1, with 9 bases aligning to TRBD1. Germline values: CDR1 MNHEY, CDR2 SMNVEV (reference sequence). V dropped 5 bases and J dropped 2; count of bases not matched to a gene: 21. The CDR3 totals 20 residues. The CDR3 reads CASSTLAPGTGIPLNTEAFF. In DNA, the CDR3 is TGTGCCAGCAGTACACTGGCCCCCGGGACAGGGATTCCCCTCAACACTGAAGCTTTCTTT.

Sample share makes this clonotype medium-sized. The J gene is TRBJ2-1, the V gene TRBV6-5; 8 positions match TRBD1. CDR1 and CDR2 (germline): MNHEY, SVGAGI. The CDR3 consists of 14 residues. With 6 bases clipped from V and 5 bases from J, the junction kept 6 bases outside the gene matches. CDR3 coding DNA: TGTGCCAGCAGAACAGGGGGGACCCACAATGAGCAGTTCTTC. As protein: CASRTGGTHNEQFF.

CDR3 DNA sequence: TGTGCCAGCAGTTGGGACTGGGGCAACACCGGGGAGCTGTTTTTT. Amino acid sequence: CASSWDWGNTGELFF. The rearrangement uses TRBV12-3 or TRBV12-4 and TRBJ2-2; weak D call: TRBD2 (6 bases). The CDR3 contains 15 residues. V was cut by 4 bases and J by 2 bases, with 11 bases left in between.

This clonotype was detected only once. The chain is built from TRBV10-2 and TRBJ1-4, with 7 bases matching TRBD1. This CDR3 region has 13 residues. From germline, CDR1 is WSHSY and CDR2 SAAADI. V was clipped by 6 bases and J by 8 bases; unmatched bases: 6. The CDR3 protein is CASRPGGNEKLFF. The CDR3 DNA reads as TGCGCCAGCAGGCCAGGGGGGAACGAAAAACTGTTTTTT.

In this sample, this clonotype is medium-sized (0.01 to 0.1%). The genes are TRBV7-2 and TRBJ1-6; 7 bases fit TRBD1. The CDR3 contains 15 residues. The ends lost 5 bases at V and 6 bases at J; junction bases unmatched: 7. Germline V gives CDR1 SGHTA, CDR2 FQGNSA. The CDR3 DNA is TGTGCCAGCAGCACCATCGGGACAGTTAATTCACCCCTCCACTTT. As protein: CASSTIGTVNSPLHF.

The genes are TRBV19 and TRBJ2-1; D is undetermined. The CDR3 runs to 13 residues. Trimming removed 7 bases from V and 9 bases from J, with 16 bases in between. CDR1 and CDR2 from the germline V gene are LNHDA and SQIVND (reference sequence). In DNA, the CDR3 is TGTGCCAGTAACCCTGGGCGGCTCACTGAGCAGTTCTTC. Its translation is CASNPGRLTEQFF.

This clonotype showed up just a few times. The chain uses TRBV19 and TRBJ1-1, with D tentatively TRBD1 (5 bases). CDR1 is LNHDA, CDR2 SQIVND, per germline (reference sequence). CDR3 length: 15 residues. V was pared by 6 bases and J by 0 bases, with 14 bases between. The CDR3 coding sequence is TGTGCCAGTAGCCCACAGGACACCCTGAACACTGAAGCTTTCTTT. Translated, it gives CASSPQDTLNTEAFF.

This clonotype has ten or more counts. The gene calls are TRBV6-5 and TRBJ1-1; unclear D gene. Germline V gene lookup returns CDR1 MNHEY and CDR2 SVGAGI. The CDR3 is 13 amino acids. V was pared by 7 bases and J by 4 bases, with 13 bases between. CDR3 coding DNA: TGTGCCAGCACCTACATGGGTAGCACTGAAGCTTTCTTT. Protein product: CASTYMGSTEAFF.